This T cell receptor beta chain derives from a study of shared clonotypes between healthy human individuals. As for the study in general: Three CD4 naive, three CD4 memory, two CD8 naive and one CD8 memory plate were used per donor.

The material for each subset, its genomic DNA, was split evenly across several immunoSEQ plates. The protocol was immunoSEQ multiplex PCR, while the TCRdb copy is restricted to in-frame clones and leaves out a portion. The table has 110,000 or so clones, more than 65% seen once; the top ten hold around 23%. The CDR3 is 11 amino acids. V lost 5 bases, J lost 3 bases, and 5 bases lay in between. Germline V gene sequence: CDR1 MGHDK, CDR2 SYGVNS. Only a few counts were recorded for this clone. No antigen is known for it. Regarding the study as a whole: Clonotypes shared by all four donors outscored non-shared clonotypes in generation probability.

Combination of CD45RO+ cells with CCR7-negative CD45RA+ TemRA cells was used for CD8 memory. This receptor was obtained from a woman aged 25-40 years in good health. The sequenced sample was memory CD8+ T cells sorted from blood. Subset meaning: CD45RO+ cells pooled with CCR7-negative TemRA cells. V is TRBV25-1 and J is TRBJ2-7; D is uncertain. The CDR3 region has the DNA TGTGCCAGCAGTCCAGACTACGAGCAGTACTTC. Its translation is CASSPDYEQYF.